The clone carrying this TCR beta chain was counted at least ten times. Its target is unknown. The data were obtained in a study of CD8+CD57+ T cells in acquired aplastic anemia. Study-wide results and caveats: In CD8+ cells, Simpson's diversity showed no significant difference between patients and controls. Found in both controls and patients were around 31 CD8+ CDR3 sequences.

CD8+CD57+ cell expansion, shown by flow cytometry, had occurred in the patients selected for sequencing. The patients all had a severe acquired aplastic anemia diagnosis. Patients had undergone no therapy by the time their blood was sampled. The TCR beta profiling, which covered VDJ combination and CDR3 sequence, was carried out using genomic DNA as the template. TCRdb recomputed calls from the reads with MiXCR, one row per CDR3 protein. The table lists 190,000 or so distinct CDR3 sequences, less than 60% of them singletons. Looked up from germline, CDR1 is SQVTM and CDR2 is ANQGSEA. The trim removed 5 bases at V and 5 bases at J, leaving 3 bases unmatched. There are 11 residues in the CDR3.

Material for sequencing was sorted CD4+, CD8+, or CD8+CD57+ T cells (not recorded which) from PBMCs. The clonotype originates from a human donor with aplastic anemia. The chain couples TRBV29-1 to TRBJ2-7, with 7 nucleotides matching TRBD1. The CDR3 DNA sequence: TGCAGCGTTAGACAGGGCCACGAGCAGTACTTC. The encoded protein is CSVRQGHEQYF.